A single TCR beta chain is shown here with its context. Its antigen remains unknown. Arm-PCR of CDR3 regions and iRepertoire HTBI primers were used to build TCR beta libraries. TCRdb fed the multiplex PCR reads into MiXCR, producing one record per CDR3 protein. The repertoire holds roughly 500,000 distinct CDR3 sequences, with under 25% as singletons. The sample belongs to a study of regulatory T cells in long-lasting Graves disease. The time point: persistent/refractory GD, antithyroid drugs over 5 years with positive TRAb. After RNA was extracted from PBMCs, the TCR library was made from it. Study-wide results and limits: Public clonotype sharing was higher in persistent than newly diagnosed patients. Only a small sample size was used, which may have cut accuracy.

The CDR3 runs to 15 residues. V shed 2 bases, J shed 11 bases, and the junction held 11 bases outside the gene matches. The germline V gene has CDR1 MNHEY and CDR2 SMNVEV (reference sequence). The V call is TRBV27, the J call TRBJ2-2, with 7 bases identical to TRBD1. The source was peripheral blood mononuclear cells (PBMCs), collected when the disease was refractory, from a patient treated with antithyroid drugs. The receptor was derived from a female donor with Graves disease. The CDR3 reads CASSLLGTELAELFF. In DNA form, the CDR3 reads TGTGCCAGCAGTTTACTCGGGACAGAGTTGGCCGAGCTGTTTTTT.